These T cell receptor beta chains were read from a single sample in a study of blood T cell repertoires in COVID-19. Here immunoSEQ multiplex PCR was the method, and the copy in TCRdb shows in-frame clones only, minus some. The sample includes about 220,000 clones, 80% seen only once; the top ten take 9.5% to 15%. Sequencing used peripheral blood. Receptors originate from a human donor in a cohort sampled during active COVID-19. CDR3s include the opening cysteine and the closing phenylalanine or tryptophan. D genes are given only for firm matches. A row's size may be missing; if present it is once, few, many or a size class.

d_call	v_call	j_call	clone_size	cdr3_nt	cdr3_aa
TRBD1	TRBV6-5	TRBJ2-2	-	TGTGCCAGCGGACTTCGGACAGGGTCCTCCGGGGAGCTGTTTTTT	CASGLRTGSSGELFF
-	TRBV28	TRBJ1-1	-	TGTGCCAGCACCAAAGATCCAGGAATCACTGAAGCTTTCTTT	CASTKDPGITEAFF
TRBD2	TRBV4-1	TRBJ2-7	-	TGCGCCAGCACCCCGGGACTAGCTGCGGCCCACGAGCAGTACTTC	CASTPGLAAAHEQYF
-	TRBV7-2	TRBJ2-1	-	TGTGCCAGCAGCTATTGGACAGGAGGGAATGAGCAGTTCTTC	CASSYWTGGNEQFF
TRBD2	TRBV28	TRBJ2-2	few	TGTGCCAGCAGTTACCGCGGGGGGGCCCTAGCAAAGACCGGGGAGCTGTTTTTT	CASSYRGGALAKTGELFF
-	TRBV14	TRBJ2-7	-	TGTGCCAGCAGCCAAGATTGGGGGGGGCTGGCGGTCGAGCAGTACTTC	CASSQDWGGLAVEQYF
-	TRBV6-5	TRBJ2-5	-	TGTGCCAGCAGGACAGCACAAGAGACCCAGTACTTC	CASRTAQETQYF
-	TRBV3-1/TRBV3-2	TRBJ1-3	-	TGTGTCAGCAGCTCGAGAGGTGGAAACACCATATATTTT	CVSSSRGGNTIYF
-	TRBV10-1	TRBJ1-4	-	TGCGCCAGCAGTGAGTCGAGTGAGCAGGGGCAGGTAGTGTCTAATGAAAAACTGTTTTTT	CASSESSEQGQVVSNEKLFF
TRBD2	TRBV5-1	TRBJ2-3	-	TGCGCCAGCCTAGGGGCTAGCGGGAGCACAGATACGCAGTATTTT	CASLGASGSTDTQYF
-	TRBV10-3	TRBJ1-5	-	TGTGCCGAGCGCTCGGGGGGCCACAGAAGCAATCAGCCCCAGCATTTT	CAERSGGHRSNQPQHF
TRBD1	TRBV2	TRBJ2-5	-	TGTGCCAGCGACGAGAGGGGGCTTCAAGAGACCCAGTACTTC	CASDERGLQETQYF
-	TRBV19	TRBJ2-2	-	TGTGCCAGTTCAGAACTAGCGAACACCGGGGAGCTGTTTTTT	CASSELANTGELFF
TRBD2	TRBV6-1	TRBJ2-2	-	TGTGCCAGCAGTGCCACACTAGCGGGGGGGCCGGGGACCGGGGAGCTGTTTTTT	CASSATLAGGPGTGELFF
TRBD2	TRBV5-1	TRBJ2-5	-	TGCGCCAGCACAGTAGCGGGGGACCAAGAGACCCAGTACTTC	CASTVAGDQETQYF
-	TRBV3-1/TRBV3-2	TRBJ2-1	-	TGTGCCAGCAGCCAGTCCGGGGGTGAGGGGCCGTTCTTC	CASSQSGGEGPFF
TRBD1	TRBV7-9	TRBJ2-7	-	TGTGCCAGCAGTCAAACCTTCCAGGGGGCCGAGCAGTACTTC	CASSQTFQGAEQYF
-	TRBV5-1	TRBJ2-1	once	TGCGCCAGCAGCTTCCGGGATTCCTACAATGAGCAGTTCTTC	CASSFRDSYNEQFF
TRBD1	TRBV10-3	TRBJ1-4	-	TGTGCCACGGCCTTTGGGACAGGGGTTGCTGGTAATGAAAAACTGTTTTTT	CATAFGTGVAGNEKLFF
TRBD1	TRBV27	TRBJ2-5	-	TGTGCCAGCAGTTTAAGGACGACAGGGGAGACCCAGTACTTC	CASSLRTTGETQYF
-	TRBV6-2/TRBV6-3	TRBJ2-5	-	TGTGCCAGCAGTACACCCACGACAGGCCGGGAGACCCAGTACTTC	CASSTPTTGRETQYF
-	TRBV10-2	TRBJ2-1	few	TGCGCCAGCAGTGAGGGGCTAGCGGCCAGGGGTGAGCAGTTCTTC	CASSEGLAARGEQFF
-	TRBV11-2	TRBJ1-3	few	TGTGCCAGCAGCTTTATAGACACCATATATTTT	CASSFIDTIYF
TRBD2	TRBV5-1	TRBJ2-1	-	TGCGCCAGCAGGCTGACTAGCGGGAGAGGCAATGAGCAGTTCTTC	CASRLTSGRGNEQFF
-	TRBV11-2	TRBJ1-4	-	TGTGCCAGCAGCGAAGGACAGTACCTCACTTATAATGAAAAACTGTTTTTT	CASSEGQYLTYNEKLFF
TRBD1	TRBV6-1	TRBJ1-2	-	TGTGCCAGCAGCCCCGGGACAGGGTTCAGAATCACGTTC	CASSPGTGFRITF
TRBD1	TRBV28	TRBJ1-6	many	TGTGCCAGCAGTTCCTCCGGGACAGGATGGACACCCCTCCACTTT	CASSSSGTGWTPLHF
-	TRBV3-1/TRBV3-2	TRBJ1-2	once	TGTGCCAGCAGCCAAGAGGGGCCGCGGGGCTACACCTTC	CASSQEGPRGYTF
-	TRBV6-5	TRBJ1-4	few	TGTGCCAGCATCCCAGGGGCAGCTAATGAAAAACTGTTTTTT	CASIPGAANEKLFF
TRBD1	TRBV5-1	TRBJ2-1	-	TGCGCCAGCAGCTTGGTGGGACAGCTTTACAATGAGCAGTTCTTC	CASSLVGQLYNEQFF
-	TRBV11-3	TRBJ2-2	-	TGTGCCAGCAGCCCCGGGACTTTCACCGGGGAGCTGTTTTTT	CASSPGTFTGELFF
TRBD2	TRBV27	TRBJ2-1	-	TGTGCCAGCAGTTCAAGGAGGACTAGCGGGAGGGCCGTGTCCTACAATGAGCAGTTCTTC	CASSSRRTSGRAVSYNEQFF
TRBD2	TRBV24-1	TRBJ2-2	-	TGTGCCACCAGTGAGCCTAGCGGGAGAAAAACCGGGGAGCTGTTTTTT	CATSEPSGRKTGELFF
TRBD1	TRBV4-2	TRBJ2-2	few	TGTGCCAGCAGACTTAGACAGGGGGTATTAGCGAACACCGGGGAGCTGTTTTTT	CASRLRQGVLANTGELFF
TRBD1	TRBV24-1	TRBJ2-1	-	TGTGCCACCAGTGAATTGACAGGGGTGCAGTTCTTC	CATSELTGVQFF
-	TRBV5-1	TRBJ1-4	-	TGCGCCAGCAGCCCCTTTTTGACAGCAACTAATGAAAAACTGTTTTTT	CASSPFLTATNEKLFF
-	TRBV21-1	TRBJ1-3	-	TGTGCCAGCAGCAAAGGTCGGCTTGGGGGCCCAGATGGAAACACCATATATTTT	CASSKGRLGGPDGNTIYF
-	TRBV28	TRBJ1-1	-	TGTGCCAGCAGTTTAGAATTTACAGGGTTCACTGAAGCTTTCTTT	CASSLEFTGFTEAFF
TRBD1	TRBV28	TRBJ1-2	-	TGTGCCAGCAGTTTTAGAGGGACAGGGGGAGACTATGGCTACACCTTC	CASSFRGTGGDYGYTF
TRBD1	TRBV7-2	TRBJ1-2	-	TGTGCCAGCAGCAGCACAGGGGGCTTGGGCTACACCTTC	CASSSTGGLGYTF
TRBD1	TRBV19	TRBJ2-5	-	TGTGCCAGTAGTATAAGGGACAGGGGGCGTCAAGAGACCCAGTACTTC	CASSIRDRGRQETQYF
TRBD1	TRBV13	TRBJ2-2	-	TGTGCCAGCAGCCTTGCAGGGGGCTGGACCGGGGAGCTGTTTTTT	CASSLAGGWTGELFF
TRBD1	TRBV9	TRBJ2-7	-	TGTGCCAGCAGCGGATACTGGGACAGGGAGGACGAGCAGTACTTC	CASSGYWDREDEQYF
TRBD1	TRBV3-1/TRBV3-2	TRBJ2-7	-	TGTGCCAGCAGCCACTACAGGGGGGAAAGCTCCTACGAGCAGTACTTC	CASSHYRGESSYEQYF
-	TRBV11-3	TRBJ2-3	-	TGTGCCAGCAGCCAGGAGCGGGCAGATACGCAGTATTTT	CASSQERADTQYF